This T cell receptor (beta chain) was captured by sequencing in a study of CD8 T cells in Susac syndrome. It was with random hexamers that roughly 0.45 to 1 ug RNA was reverse transcribed. TCRdb itself ran the immunoSEQ multiplex PCR reads through MiXCR, one entry per CDR3 protein. The profile covers 150,000 to 200,000 distinct CDR3 sequences, with about 93% appearing a single time and 0.1% taken by the ten largest. CDR3 length: 13 amino acids. Germline-derived CDR1 and CDR2 are GTSNPN and SVGIG (reference sequence). Trimming removed 4 bases from V and 9 bases from J, with 13 bases in between. This rearrangement joins TRBV30 to TRBJ1-6; the D gene is possibly TRBD1 (5 bases). The source is a human donor in good health. The sequenced material came from CD4+ T cells from PBMCs. CDR3 residues: CAWTGQGGSPLHF. The CDR3 DNA sequence: TGTGCCTGGACTGGGCAGGGAGGTTCACCCCTCCACTTT. The full variable domain, its missing parts supplied by reference TRBV30 and TRBJ1-6, is SQTIHQWPATLVQPVGSPLSLECTVEGTSNPNLYWYRQAAGRGLQLLFYSVGIGQISSEVPQNLSASRPQDRQFILSSKKLLLSDSGFYLCAWTGQGGSPLHFGNGTRLTVT.